This T cell receptor beta chain was sequenced during a study of cytomegalovirus exposure and HLA in healthy donors. Findings of the study overall: Other equally common chains were less clonally expanded than HLA-associated TCR beta chains, a later analysis showed. Across donors, sequencing depth was assumed by presence/absence analyses to be roughly uniform. For most subjects, TCR beta sequences were reported to predict HLA-A and HLA-B alleles with accuracy.

Note on this clone: No antigen is known for it.

The length of the CDR3 is 14 residues. In germline, CDR1 is MDHEN, CDR2 SYDVKM. Trimming removed 2 bases from V and 5 bases from J; junction bases left unmatched: 6. Both 60 Vbeta primers and 13 Jbeta primers went into the PCR. The method was immunoSEQ multiplex PCR; TCRdb's version includes in-frame clones alone and lacks a portion of them. The sample has fewer than 100,000 clones, around four fifths seen once. The receptor's source is a male donor in good health and CMV-seropositive. The chain employs TRBV28 and TRBJ2-7; 7 bases fit TRBD1. Sequencing used PBMCs. CDR3 residues: CASSLRQGNHEQYF. CDR3 coding DNA: TGTGCCAGCAGTTTAAGACAGGGAAATCACGAGCAGTACTTC.